A selection of T cell receptor beta chains follows, all from one sample in a study of cytomegalovirus exposure and HLA in healthy donors. Assay: immunoSEQ multiplex PCR; the TCRdb copy retains only in-frame clones and omits some. This table has about 160,000 clones, about 88% appearing once. The specimen sequenced was PBMCs. The origin of the receptors is a man between 18 and 35 years old in good health and CMV-seropositive. CDR3s include the opening cysteine and the closing phenylalanine or tryptophan. D genes are given only for firm matches. Rows give clone size only sometimes, using once, few, many, or a class for an expanded clone.

cdr3_length,v_call,j_call,d_call,clone_size,cdr3_aa,cdr3_nt
16,TRBV27,TRBJ1-6,-,-,CASSLSIALWDSPLHF,TGTGCCAGCAGTTTATCGATAGCCTTGTGGGATTCACCCCTCCACTTT
18,TRBV4-2,TRBJ1-6,-,once,CASSQAVGGVLYNSPLHF,TGTGCCAGCAGCCAAGCTGTAGGAGGTGTACTCTATAATTCACCCCTCCACTTT
13,TRBV7-2,TRBJ1-1,-,-,CASSLNRQLEAFF,TGTGCCAGCAGCTTAAATCGACAGCTTGAAGCTTTCTTT
15,TRBV4-3,TRBJ2-7,-,-,CASSQESEVSYEQYF,TGCGCCAGCAGCCAAGAGTCAGAGGTCTCCTACGAGCAGTACTTC
15,TRBV7-2,TRBJ2-5,-,-,CASSARKGGQETQYF,TGTGCCAGCAGCGCAAGAAAGGGAGGACAAGAGACCCAGTACTTC
15,TRBV6-6,TRBJ2-1,-,-,CASRRDSSVYNEQFF,TGTGCCAGCAGGCGGGACTCCTCGGTGTACAATGAGCAGTTCTTC
14,TRBV6-1,TRBJ1-5,-,-,CASSEVNSNQPQHF,TGTGCCAGCAGTGAAGTAAATAGCAATCAGCCCCAGCATTTT
13,TRBV6-1,TRBJ1-6,-,-,CASSGPVNSPLHF,TGTGCCAGCAGTGGGCCCGTCAATTCACCCCTCCACTTT
19,TRBV18,TRBJ2-3,-,-,CASSPPAGWRGYKTDTQYF,TGTGCCAGCTCACCACCCGCCGGATGGCGCGGATATAAAACAGATACGCAGTATTTT
17,TRBV27,TRBJ1-2,TRBD1,few,CASSLNPRTGMGYGYTF,TGTGCCAGCAGTCTCAACCCCCGGACAGGAATGGGGTATGGCTACACCTTC
15,TRBV11-3,TRBJ1-6,-,once,CASSPLRGGNSPLHF,TGTGCCAGCAGCCCCCTTAGGGGTGGAAATTCACCCCTCCACTTT
15,TRBV9,TRBJ2-5,TRBD2,-,CASSVDSGRGETQYF,TGTGCCAGCAGCGTAGACAGCGGGAGAGGAGAGACCCAGTACTTC
13,TRBV5-5,TRBJ2-5,TRBD2,-,CASSGSGVETQYF,TGTGCCAGCAGCGGCAGCGGGGTGGAGACCCAGTACTTC
15,TRBV6-1,TRBJ1-2,TRBD1,-,CASSVPDRVWDGYTF,TGTGCCAGCAGTGTGCCTGACAGGGTATGGGATGGCTACACCTTC
15,TRBV6-1,TRBJ2-2,TRBD1,-,CASRGGDRAGGELFF,TGTGCCAGCAGAGGGGGGGACAGGGCGGGCGGGGAGCTGTTTTTT
12,TRBV25-1,TRBJ1-6,-,-,CASSAGNSPLHF,TGTGCCAGCAGTGCGGGGAATTCACCCCTCCACTTT
15,TRBV4-1,TRBJ1-1,-,-,CASSTQALTRPEAFF,TGCGCCAGCAGCACCCAAGCCCTGACACGTCCTGAAGCTTTCTTT
14,TRBV18,TRBJ1-1,-,-,CASSPSETLSGAFF,TGTGCCAGCTCACCATCGGAGACCCTTAGTGGAGCTTTCTTT